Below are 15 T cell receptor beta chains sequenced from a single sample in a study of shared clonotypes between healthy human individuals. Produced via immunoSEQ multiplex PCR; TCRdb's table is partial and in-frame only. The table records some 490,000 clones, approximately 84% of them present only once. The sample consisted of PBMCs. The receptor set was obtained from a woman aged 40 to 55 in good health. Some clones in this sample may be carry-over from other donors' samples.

The CDR3 is CASSLGLAQETQYF. The CDR3 DNA reads as TGTGCCAGCAGCTTGGGGCTAGCCCAAGAGACCCAGTACTTC. The chain couples TRBV7-6 to TRBJ2-5; D may be TRBD1 or TRBD2 (5 bases each). The germline V and J ends were trimmed by 3 bases and 1 base, with 9 bases remaining between them. The CDR3 consists of 14 residues. Germline lookup yields CDR1 SGHVS and CDR2 FNYEAQ.

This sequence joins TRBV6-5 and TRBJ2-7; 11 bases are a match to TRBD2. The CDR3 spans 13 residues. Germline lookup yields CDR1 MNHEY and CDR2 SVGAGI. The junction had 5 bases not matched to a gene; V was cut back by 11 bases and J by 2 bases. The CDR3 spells CAVRLAGTYEQYF. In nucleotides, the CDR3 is TGTGCCGTACGACTAGCGGGGACCTACGAGCAGTACTTC.

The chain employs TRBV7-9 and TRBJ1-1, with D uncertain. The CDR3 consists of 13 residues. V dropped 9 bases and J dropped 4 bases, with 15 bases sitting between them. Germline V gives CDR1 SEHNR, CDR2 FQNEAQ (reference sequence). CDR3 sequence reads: CARGLDISTEAFF. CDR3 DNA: TGTGCCAGAGGCTTAGACATAAGCACTGAAGCTTTCTTT.

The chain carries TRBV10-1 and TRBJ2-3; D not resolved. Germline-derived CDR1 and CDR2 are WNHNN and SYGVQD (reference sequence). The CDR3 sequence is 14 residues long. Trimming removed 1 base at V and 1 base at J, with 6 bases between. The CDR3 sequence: CASSEFAGTDTQYF. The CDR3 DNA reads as TGCGCCAGCAGTGAGTTTGCGGGCACAGATACGCAGTATTTT.

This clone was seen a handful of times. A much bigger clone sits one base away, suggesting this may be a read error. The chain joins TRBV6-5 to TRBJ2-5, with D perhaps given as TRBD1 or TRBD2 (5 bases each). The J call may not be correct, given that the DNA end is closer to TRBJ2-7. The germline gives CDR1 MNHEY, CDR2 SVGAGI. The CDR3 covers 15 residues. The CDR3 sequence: CASSSTGASTYEQYF. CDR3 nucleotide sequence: TGTGCCAGCAGCAGCACCGGGGCTAGTACTTACGAGCAGTACTTC.

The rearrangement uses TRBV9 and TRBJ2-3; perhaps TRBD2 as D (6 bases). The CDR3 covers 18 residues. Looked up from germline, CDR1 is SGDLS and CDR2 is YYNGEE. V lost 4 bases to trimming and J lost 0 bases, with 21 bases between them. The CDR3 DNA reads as TGTGCCAGCAGCCCCTTTCTCGGCGGGGCAGTTAGCACAGATACGCAGTATTTT. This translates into CASSPFLGGAVSTDTQYF.

The CDR3 DNA reads as TGTGCCAGCAGCTTAGATCGGCAGAACTATGGCTACACCTTC. It encodes CASSLDRQNYGYTF. The V gene is TRBV7-2, the J gene TRBJ1-2; D gene uncertain. Germline V gene data show CDR1 as SGHTA and CDR2 as FQGNSA. The CDR3 contains 14 residues. The V and J ends lost 1 base and 2 bases respectively, with 8 bases between them.

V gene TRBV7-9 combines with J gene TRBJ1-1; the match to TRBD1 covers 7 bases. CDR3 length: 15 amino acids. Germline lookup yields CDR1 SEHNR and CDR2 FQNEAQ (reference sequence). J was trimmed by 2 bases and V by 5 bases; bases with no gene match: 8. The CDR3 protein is CASSPSGTDNTEAFF. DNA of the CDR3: TGTGCCAGCAGCCCTTCCGGGACAGATAACACTGAAGCTTTCTTT.

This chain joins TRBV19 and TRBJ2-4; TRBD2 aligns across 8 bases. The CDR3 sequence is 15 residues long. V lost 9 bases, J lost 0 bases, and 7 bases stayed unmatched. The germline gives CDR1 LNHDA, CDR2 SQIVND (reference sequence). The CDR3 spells CASAHLAGAKNIQYF. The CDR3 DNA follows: TGTGCCAGCGCCCACCTAGCGGGAGCCAAAAACATTCAGTACTTC.

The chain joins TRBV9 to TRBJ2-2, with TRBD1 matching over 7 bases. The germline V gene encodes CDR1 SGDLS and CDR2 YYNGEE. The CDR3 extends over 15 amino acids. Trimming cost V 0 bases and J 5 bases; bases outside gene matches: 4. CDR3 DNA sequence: TGTGCCAGCAGCGTAGGGCCAGGGGGAACCGGGGAGCTGTTTTTT. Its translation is CASSVGPGGTGELFF.

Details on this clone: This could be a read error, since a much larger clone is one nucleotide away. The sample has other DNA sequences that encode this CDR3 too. This CDR3 is CASSGDSTDTQYF. For the CDR3, the DNA is TGTGCCAGCAGTGGGGACAGCACAGATACGCAGTATTTC. This sequence joins TRBV6-4 and TRBJ2-3, with TRBD1 identical over 7 bases. CDR3 length: 13 residues. CDR1 is MRHNA and CDR2 is SNTAGT in the germline V gene.

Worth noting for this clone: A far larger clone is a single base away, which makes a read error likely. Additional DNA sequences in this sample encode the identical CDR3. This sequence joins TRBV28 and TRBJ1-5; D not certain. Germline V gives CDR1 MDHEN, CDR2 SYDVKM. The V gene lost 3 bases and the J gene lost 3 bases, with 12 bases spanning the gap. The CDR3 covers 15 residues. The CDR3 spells CASSFSDGFNQPQHF. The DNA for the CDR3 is TGTGCCAGCAGTTTTTCTGACGGTTTCAATCAGCCCCAGCATTTT.

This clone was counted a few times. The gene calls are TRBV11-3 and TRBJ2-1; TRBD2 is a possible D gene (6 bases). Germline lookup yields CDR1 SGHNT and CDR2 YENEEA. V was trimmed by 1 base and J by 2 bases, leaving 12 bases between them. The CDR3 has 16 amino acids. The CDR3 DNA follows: TGTGCCAGCAGCTTAGGAGGTGGCGGGACCTACAATGAGCAGTTCTTC. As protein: CASSLGGGGTYNEQFF. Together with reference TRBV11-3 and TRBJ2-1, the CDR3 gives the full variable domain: EAGVVQSPRYKIIEKKQPVAFWCNPISGHNTLYWYLQNLGQGPELLIRYENEEAVDDSQLPKDRFSAERLKGVDSTLKIQPAELGDSAVYLCASSLGGGGTYNEQFFGPGTRLTVL.

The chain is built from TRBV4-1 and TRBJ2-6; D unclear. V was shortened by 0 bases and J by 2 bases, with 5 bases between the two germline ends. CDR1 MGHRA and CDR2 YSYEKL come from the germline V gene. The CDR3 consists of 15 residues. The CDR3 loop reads CASSQDYPGANVLTF. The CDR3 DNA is TGCGCCAGCAGCCAAGATTATCCTGGGGCCAACGTCCTGACTTTC.

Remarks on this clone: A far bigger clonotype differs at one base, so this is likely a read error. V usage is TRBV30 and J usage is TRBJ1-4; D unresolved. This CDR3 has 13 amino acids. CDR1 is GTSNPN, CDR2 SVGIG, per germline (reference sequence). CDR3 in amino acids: CAWSVNSNEKPFF. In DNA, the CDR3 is TGTGCCTGGAGTGTAAACAGCAACGAAAAACCGTTTTTT.